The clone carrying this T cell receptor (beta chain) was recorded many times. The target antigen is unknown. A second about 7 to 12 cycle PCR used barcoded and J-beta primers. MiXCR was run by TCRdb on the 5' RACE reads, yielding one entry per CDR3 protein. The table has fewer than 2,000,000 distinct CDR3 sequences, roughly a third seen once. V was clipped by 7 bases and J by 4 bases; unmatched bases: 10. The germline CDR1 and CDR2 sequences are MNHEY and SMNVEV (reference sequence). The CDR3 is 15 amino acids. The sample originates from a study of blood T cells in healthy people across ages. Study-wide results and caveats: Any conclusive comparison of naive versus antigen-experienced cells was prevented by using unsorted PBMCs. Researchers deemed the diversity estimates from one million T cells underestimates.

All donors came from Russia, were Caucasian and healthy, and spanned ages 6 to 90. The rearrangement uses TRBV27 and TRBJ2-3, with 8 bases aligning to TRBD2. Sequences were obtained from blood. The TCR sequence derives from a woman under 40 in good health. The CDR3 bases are TGTGCCAGCACCCAAGCGGGAGAAGAGGCAGATACGCAGTATTTT. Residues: CASTQAGEEADTQYF.